Listed below are T cell receptor beta chains from one sample, sequenced in a study of blood T cells in healthy people across ages. One entry per CDR3 protein, called by TCRdb with MiXCR from the 5' RACE reads. The sample records about 1.1 million distinct CDR3 sequences, 35% to 40% being singletons. The sample taken for sequencing was blood. The receptors stem from a man between 18 and 35 years old in good health. Each CDR3 is given with its conserved first and last residue. The D gene is left open where the match is weak. A clone size is listed for some rows: how often the clone was seen (once, few, many), or a class if it is expanded.

v_call,d_call,j_call,cdr3_length,clone_size,cdr3_nt,cdr3_aa
TRBV20-1,TRBD1,TRBJ1-2,13,NA,TGCAGTGCTGAGAGACAGGGGGGGTCTGGCTACACCTTC,CSAERQGGSGYTF
TRBV20-1,NA,TRBJ1-1,13,few,TGCAGTGCTAGTGAGGACCCTTTTCGAGAAGCTTTCTTT,CSASEDPFREAFF
TRBV28,TRBD1,TRBJ1-1,17,few,TGTGCCAGCAGTTTATACCGGGACAGACCCTCGAACACTGAAGCTTTCTTT,CASSLYRDRPSNTEAFF
TRBV7-9,NA,TRBJ1-5,12,NA,TGTGCCAGCAGCTTATCGGGCCTGCCCCAGCATTTT,CASSLSGLPQHF
TRBV3-1,NA,TRBJ1-2,14,NA,TGTGCCAGCAGCCAAGGCCAGGAAGGAGTTGGCTACACCTTC,CASSQGQEGVGYTF
TRBV28,TRBD2,TRBJ2-5,14,NA,TGTGCCAGCAGTACTGGGACTAGTGCCGGGGAGCAGTACTTC,CASSTGTSAGEQYF
TRBV12-3/TRBV12-4,TRBD1,TRBJ2-2,15,few,TGTGCCAGCACCTCTGAGGGACAGGGGTTCGGGGAGCTGTTTTTT,CASTSEGQGFGELFF
TRBV6-6,NA,TRBJ2-2,13,NA,TGTGCCAGCAAGTGGCAGGACACCGGGGAGCTGTTTTTT,CASKWQDTGELFF
TRBV5-1,NA,TRBJ2-1,16,NA,TGCGCCAGCAGCCACACGGGACAATCCTCCTACAATGAGCAGTTCTTC,CASSHTGQSSYNEQFF
TRBV3-1,NA,TRBJ1-4,16,NA,TGTGCCAGCAGCCAAGGGTTCGGGGGGGAAGGAGAAAAACTGTTTTTT,CASSQGFGGEGEKLFF
TRBV4-3,TRBD1,TRBJ2-7,13,many,TGCGCCAGCAGCCAGGACAGGGGCTACGAGCAGTACTTC,CASSQDRGYEQYF
TRBV2,NA,TRBJ2-7,14,NA,TGTGCCAGCAGTGAGGAGGGAGGCGGCAATGAGCAGTACTTC,CASSEEGGGNEQYF
TRBV7-9,NA,TRBJ1-2,14,NA,TGTGCCAGCAGCCTCGTCACAACTAACTATGGCTACACCTTC,CASSLVTTNYGYTF
TRBV4-2,NA,TRBJ2-7,14,NA,TGTGCCAGCAGCCAAGATACTAGCCGGGACGAGCAGTACTTC,CASSQDTSRDEQYF
TRBV29-1,NA,TRBJ1-1,10,NA,TGCAGCGTTGAAGCCCGGGAAGCTTTCTTT,CSVEAREAFF
TRBV5-1,TRBD2,TRBJ2-5,14,NA,TGCGCCAGCAGCTCCCGGGGGGTACAAGAGACCCAGTACTTC,CASSSRGVQETQYF
TRBV19,NA,TRBJ1-2,15,NA,TGTGCCAGTACCTACACTCGAGACACATCTTATGGCTACACCTTC,CASTYTRDTSYGYTF
TRBV3-1,NA,TRBJ2-5,17,few,TGTGCCAGCAGCCAAGCAAGCGTTGGGGGGCCCCAAGAGACCCAGTACTTC,CASSQASVGGPQETQYF
TRBV20-1,TRBD1,TRBJ1-6,13,NA,TGCAGTGCTAGTCGGGACAGATATTCACCCCTCCACTTT,CSASRDRYSPLHF
TRBV14,NA,TRBJ1-6,16,NA,TGTGCCAGCAGCCAAAGAACCAGCTCCTATAATTCACCCCTCCACTTT,CASSQRTSSYNSPLHF
TRBV20-1,TRBD1,TRBJ2-1,15,NA,TGCAGTGCCCCCCCAAGGGACAGGGAGAACAATGAGCAGTTCTTC,CSAPPRDRENNEQFF
TRBV25-1,NA,TRBJ1-6,13,NA,TGTGCCAGCAGTGAGTTCTATAATTCACCCCTCCACTTT,CASSEFYNSPLHF
TRBV4-1,NA,TRBJ2-2,15,NA,TGCGCCAGCACCAAATGGGGGGTGGAAACCGGGGAGCTGTTTTTT,CASTKWGVETGELFF
TRBV6-2/TRBV6-3,NA,TRBJ1-5,13,NA,TGTGCCAGCAGTTCCGGGGCCCCGCAGCCCCAGCATTTT,CASSSGAPQPQHF
TRBV12-5,TRBD2,TRBJ2-3,18,few,TGTGCTAGTGGTCTATTACGGTCCAGCGGGGACCTCACAGATACGCAGTATTTT,CASGLLRSSGDLTDTQYF
TRBV5-6,NA,TRBJ1-2,15,few,TGTGCCAGCAGCTTGTTGGGGGTGGAAGGCTATGGCTACACCTTC,CASSLLGVEGYGYTF
TRBV6-6,TRBD1,TRBJ2-2,16,NA,TGTGCCACCGGGTGGGGACAGCAAATTAACACCGGGGAGCTGTTTTTT,CATGWGQQINTGELFF
TRBV10-3,TRBD2,TRBJ2-1,16,NA,TGTGCCATCAGGGGGATAGGCAGCGGGGAAGTCAATGAGCAGTTCTTC,CAIRGIGSGEVNEQFF
TRBV6-6,NA,TRBJ1-5,12,NA,TGTGCCAGCCACAATGCCAATCAGCCCCAGCATTTT,CASHNANQPQHF
TRBV28,NA,TRBJ1-5,16,NA,TGTGCCAGCAGTCTCCCGGGACTGGATAGCAATCAGCCCCAGCATTTT,CASSLPGLDSNQPQHF
TRBV6-1,NA,TRBJ2-1,14,few,TGTGCCAGCAGTGAGAGTCCTTCCTACAATGAGCAGTTCTTC,CASSESPSYNEQFF
TRBV6-6,TRBD1,TRBJ1-4,15,NA,TGTGCCAGCAGAATTGGGGATACAGGGGACGAAAAACTGTTTTTT,CASRIGDTGDEKLFF
TRBV20-1,TRBD1,TRBJ1-5,18,few,TGCAGTGCTAGATCCCGGGACAGGGAACGTTTTGGCAATCAGCCCCAGCATTTT,CSARSRDRERFGNQPQHF
TRBV29-1,TRBD2,TRBJ2-2,15,NA,TGCAGCGTAACCCCCGGGACTAGTCTCACCGGGGAGCTGTTTTTT,CSVTPGTSLTGELFF
TRBV10-3,NA,TRBJ2-3,14,NA,TGTACCATCAGTGGTGGGGGCCCCACAGATACGCAGTATTTT,CTISGGGPTDTQYF
TRBV12-3/TRBV12-4,NA,TRBJ1-4,13,NA,TGTGCCAGCAGGAAGGGAGAGGGTGAAAAACTGTTTTTT,CASRKGEGEKLFF
TRBV9,TRBD1,TRBJ1-5,15,NA,TGTGCCAGCAGCGTAGGGGCAGGGGGAAACCAGCCCCAGCATTTT,CASSVGAGGNQPQHF
TRBV6-2/TRBV6-3,TRBD2,TRBJ2-5,15,few,TGTGCCAGCAGTTACACTAGCGGGGGGGCCAATGAGCAGTACTTC,CASSYTSGGANEQYF
TRBV7-2,NA,TRBJ1-1,15,NA,TGTGCCAGCAGCTTAGATCCAGGGTCGTACACTGAAGCTTTCTTT,CASSLDPGSYTEAFF
TRBV29-1,NA,TRBJ1-1,14,few,TGCAGCGTGGCGGGACAAGGGATGAACACTGAAGCTTTCTTT,CSVAGQGMNTEAFF
TRBV4-3,NA,TRBJ2-3,15,few,TGCGCCAGCAGAAAGCAGGGGAACATCCCAGATACGCAGTATTTT,CASRKQGNIPDTQYF
TRBV7-2,NA,TRBJ2-2,14,NA,TGTGCCAGCAGCCGCCGGGGAGACACCGGGGAGCTGTTTTTT,CASSRRGDTGELFF
TRBV4-3,NA,TRBJ1-2,13,NA,TGCGCCAGCAGCCAAGATCGGCCGGGCGGCTACACCTTC,CASSQDRPGGYTF
TRBV7-2,NA,TRBJ2-3,15,many,TGTGCCAGCAGCTTAGCGGGGGGATTCACAGATACGCAGTATTTT,CASSLAGGFTDTQYF
TRBV21-1,NA,TRBJ2-3,15,many,TGTGCCAGCAGCAAAAAGGAGGGGGACACAGATACGCAGTATTTT,CASSKKEGDTDTQYF
TRBV5-1,NA,TRBJ2-3,15,few,TGCGCCAGCAGCTTGGCAACACAAGGATCAGATACGCAGTATTTT,CASSLATQGSDTQYF
TRBV18,NA,TRBJ2-4,13,many,TGTGCCAGCAGCCCTGAGGCCAAAAACATTCAGTACTTC,CASSPEAKNIQYF
TRBV29-1,NA,TRBJ2-1,8,many,TGCAGCGGGGATGAGCAGTTCTTC,CSGDEQFF
TRBV6-1,TRBD1,TRBJ1-6,15,NA,TGTGCCAGCAGTGGGACCGGGACAGAGAATTCACCCCTCCACTTT,CASSGTGTENSPLHF
TRBV9,NA,TRBJ2-5,13,NA,TGTGCCAGCAGCAATACACTACACAATGAGCAGTACTTC,CASSNTLHNEQYF
TRBV4-1,TRBD2,TRBJ2-3,16,few,TGCGCCAGCAGCCGGTTGACTAGCGAGATCACAGATACGCAGTATTTT,CASSRLTSEITDTQYF
TRBV5-1,NA,TRBJ2-7,13,NA,TGCGCCGGCAGCTCGGACAGTTCCTACGAGCAGTACTTC,CAGSSDSSYEQYF
TRBV2,NA,TRBJ2-5,14,NA,TGTGCCAGCAGTGAAGCGCTTAATCTAAAGACCCAGTACTTC,CASSEALNLKTQYF
TRBV4-1,TRBD1,TRBJ1-2,15,few,TGCGCCAGCAGCCAAGGGGTGTGGGACAGGGGAGGCTACACCTTC,CASSQGVWDRGGYTF
TRBV29-1,NA,TRBJ2-2,13,NA,TGCAGCGTTTCCAGGGCGAACACCGGGGAGCTGTTTTTT,CSVSRANTGELFF
TRBV4-1,NA,TRBJ1-5,13,NA,TGCGCCAGCAGCGCCGGGACTCGAGAGCCCCAGCATTTT,CASSAGTREPQHF
TRBV2,NA,TRBJ1-4,14,NA,TGTGCCAGCAGTAACCGGGACGGCGTGGTGAAACTGTTTTTT,CASSNRDGVVKLFF
TRBV4-1,NA,TRBJ2-3,14,NA,TGCGCCAGTAGCGGTGTACCCAGCACAGATACGCAGTATTTT,CASSGVPSTDTQYF